This T cell receptor beta chain was captured in a study of T-cell memory formation after mild COVID-19. CDR3 length equals 16 residues. Germline V lookup: CDR1 SNHLY, CDR2 FYNNEI. V lost 2 bases, J lost 2 bases, and 14 bases lay in between. Notes on the study in general: Contracting clones from day 15 to 85 showed balanced CD4/CD8; later expanders favored CD4+.

MiXCR was run by TCRdb on the 5' RACE reads, yielding one entry per CDR3 protein. The sample gives about 340,000 distinct CDR3 sequences, 20% to 25% of which show up once; roughly a fifth is in the top ten. Of note for this clonotype: Its specificity is unknown.

This clonotype was obtained from a man younger than 30 who had mild COVID-19 (a few samples of this study predate the infection). Cell type and time point are not known. Source material: PBMCs or a T cell subset sorted from them (not recorded which). This sequence joins TRBV2 and TRBJ2-3; tentative D call: TRBD2 (6 bases). CDR3 in DNA: TGTGCCAGCAGTGAATTAGGAGGAGGGCTCACAGATACGCAGTATTTT. This translates into CASSELGGGLTDTQYF.